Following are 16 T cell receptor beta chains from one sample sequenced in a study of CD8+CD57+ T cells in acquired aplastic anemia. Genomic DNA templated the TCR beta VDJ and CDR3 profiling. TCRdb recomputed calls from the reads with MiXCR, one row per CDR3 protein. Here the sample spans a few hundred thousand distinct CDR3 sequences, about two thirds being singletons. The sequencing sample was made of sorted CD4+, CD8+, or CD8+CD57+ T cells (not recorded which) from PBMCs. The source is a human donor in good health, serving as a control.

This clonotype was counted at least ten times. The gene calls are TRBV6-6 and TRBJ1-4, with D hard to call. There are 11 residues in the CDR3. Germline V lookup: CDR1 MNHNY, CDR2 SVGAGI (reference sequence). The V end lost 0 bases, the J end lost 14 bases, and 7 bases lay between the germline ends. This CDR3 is CASSYSKVLFF. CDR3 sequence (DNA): TGTGCCAGCAGTTACTCGAAGGTCCTGTTTTTT.

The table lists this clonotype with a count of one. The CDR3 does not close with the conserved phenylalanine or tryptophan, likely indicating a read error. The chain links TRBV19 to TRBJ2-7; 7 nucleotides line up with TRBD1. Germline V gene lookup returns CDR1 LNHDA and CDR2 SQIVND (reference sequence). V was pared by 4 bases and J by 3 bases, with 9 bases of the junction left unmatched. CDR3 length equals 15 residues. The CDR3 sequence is CASSTQRQGRYEQYT. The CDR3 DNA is TGTGCCAGTAGTACCCAGCGACAGGGACGCTACGAGCAGTACACC.

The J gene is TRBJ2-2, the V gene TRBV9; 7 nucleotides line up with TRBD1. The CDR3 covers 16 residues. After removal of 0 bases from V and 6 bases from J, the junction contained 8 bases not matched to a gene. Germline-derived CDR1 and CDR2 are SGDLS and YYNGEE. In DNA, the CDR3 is TGTGCCAGCAGCGTAGTAGAGACAGGGTATCCCGGGGAGCTGTTTTTT. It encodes CASSVVETGYPGELFF.

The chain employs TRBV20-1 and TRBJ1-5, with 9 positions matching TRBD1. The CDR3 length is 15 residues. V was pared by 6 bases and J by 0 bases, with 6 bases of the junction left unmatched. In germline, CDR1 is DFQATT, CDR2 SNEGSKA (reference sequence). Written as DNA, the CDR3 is TGCAGTGCAGGAAGGACAGGGGATAGCAATCAGCCCCAGCATTTT. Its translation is CSAGRTGDSNQPQHF.

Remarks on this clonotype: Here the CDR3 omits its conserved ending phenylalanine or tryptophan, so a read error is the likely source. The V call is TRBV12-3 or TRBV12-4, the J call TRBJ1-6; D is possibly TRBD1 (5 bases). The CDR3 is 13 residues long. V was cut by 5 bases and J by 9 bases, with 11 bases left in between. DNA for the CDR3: TGTGCCAGCAGTAGGGTCGGGACTTCACCCCTCCACCTT. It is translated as CASSRVGTSPLHL.

CDR3 DNA: TGTGCCAGCAGCCCGAGACTAGCGACCTCCTACGAGCAGTACTTC. Translation gives CASSPRLATSYEQYF. This rearrangement joins TRBV7-2 to TRBJ2-7; TRBD2 matches at 8 bases. After removal of 5 bases from V and 0 bases from J, the junction contained 6 bases not matched to a gene. There are 15 residues in the CDR3. Germline loops: CDR1 SGHTA, CDR2 FQGNSA.

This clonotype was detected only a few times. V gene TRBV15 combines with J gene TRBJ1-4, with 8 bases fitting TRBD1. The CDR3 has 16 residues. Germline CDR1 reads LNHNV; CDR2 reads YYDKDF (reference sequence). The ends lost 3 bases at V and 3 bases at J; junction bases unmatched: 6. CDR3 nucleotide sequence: TGTGCCACCAGCAGTAATACAGGGGGGCCTAATGAAAAACTGTTTTTT. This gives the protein CATSSNTGGPNEKLFF.

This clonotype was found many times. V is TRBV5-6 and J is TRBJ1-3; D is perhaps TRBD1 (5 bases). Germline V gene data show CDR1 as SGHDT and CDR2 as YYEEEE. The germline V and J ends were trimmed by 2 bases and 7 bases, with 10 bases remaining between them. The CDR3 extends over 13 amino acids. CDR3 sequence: CASSFGTGNTIYF. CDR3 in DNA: TGTGCCAGCAGCTTCGGCACAGGCAACACCATATATTTT.

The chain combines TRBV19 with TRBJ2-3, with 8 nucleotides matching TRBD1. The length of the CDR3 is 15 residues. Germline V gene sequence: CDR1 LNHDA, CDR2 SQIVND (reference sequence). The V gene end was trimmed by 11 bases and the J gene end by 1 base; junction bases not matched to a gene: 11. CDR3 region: CASRRTGSGTDTQYF. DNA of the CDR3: TGTGCCTCTAGGAGGACAGGGTCGGGCACAGATACGCAGTATTTT.

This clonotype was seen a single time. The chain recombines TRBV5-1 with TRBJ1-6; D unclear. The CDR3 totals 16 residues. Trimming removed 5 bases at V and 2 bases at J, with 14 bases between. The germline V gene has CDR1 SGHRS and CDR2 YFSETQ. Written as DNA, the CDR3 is TGCGCCAGCAGATCCCTCTCTAGCACCTATAATTCACCCCTCCACTTT. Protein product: CASRSLSSTYNSPLHF.

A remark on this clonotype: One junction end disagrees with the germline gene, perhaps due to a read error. The CDR3 bases are TGTGCCAGCAGTTCCGGGACAGGACGCTCCTACGAGCCGGGCTTC. It specifies CASSSGTGRSYEPGF. This chain connects TRBV2 to TRBJ2-7; 8 positions match TRBD1. Germline V lookup: CDR1 SNHLY, CDR2 FYNNEI. The CDR3 has 15 residues.

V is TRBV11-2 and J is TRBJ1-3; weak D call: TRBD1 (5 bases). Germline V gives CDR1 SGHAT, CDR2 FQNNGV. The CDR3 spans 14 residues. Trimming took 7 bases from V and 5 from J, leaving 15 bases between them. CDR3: CASTSGRVRNTIYF. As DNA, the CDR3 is TGTGCCAGCACTTCGGGGCGAGTTAGAAACACCATATATTTT.

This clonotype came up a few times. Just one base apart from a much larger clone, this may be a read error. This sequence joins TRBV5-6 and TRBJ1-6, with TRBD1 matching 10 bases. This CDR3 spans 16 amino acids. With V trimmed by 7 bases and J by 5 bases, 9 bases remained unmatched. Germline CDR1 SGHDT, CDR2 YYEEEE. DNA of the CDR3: TGTGCCAGCGGCGGGAGGACAGGGGGAAATAATTCACCCCTCCACTTT. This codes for CASGGRTGGNNSPLHF.

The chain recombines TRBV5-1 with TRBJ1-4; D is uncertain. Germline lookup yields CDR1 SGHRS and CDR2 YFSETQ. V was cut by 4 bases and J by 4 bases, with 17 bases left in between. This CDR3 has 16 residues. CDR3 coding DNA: TGCGCCAGCAGCCCAGTAGTAGCGGTAAATAATGAAAAACTGTTTTTT. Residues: CASSPVVAVNNEKLFF.

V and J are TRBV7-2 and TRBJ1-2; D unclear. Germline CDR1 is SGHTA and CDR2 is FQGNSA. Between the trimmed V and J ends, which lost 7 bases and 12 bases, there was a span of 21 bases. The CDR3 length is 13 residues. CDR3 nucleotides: TGTGCCAGCACCCCAACACCGGACCAGCCCCACACCTTC. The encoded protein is CASTPTPDQPHTF.

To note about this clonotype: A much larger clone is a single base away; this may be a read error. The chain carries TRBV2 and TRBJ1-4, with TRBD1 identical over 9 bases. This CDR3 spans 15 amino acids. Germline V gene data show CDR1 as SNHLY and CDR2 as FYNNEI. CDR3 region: CASSHIGQGRENLFF. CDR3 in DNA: TGTGCCAGCAGCCACATCGGACAGGGGCGCGAAAACCTGTTTTTT.